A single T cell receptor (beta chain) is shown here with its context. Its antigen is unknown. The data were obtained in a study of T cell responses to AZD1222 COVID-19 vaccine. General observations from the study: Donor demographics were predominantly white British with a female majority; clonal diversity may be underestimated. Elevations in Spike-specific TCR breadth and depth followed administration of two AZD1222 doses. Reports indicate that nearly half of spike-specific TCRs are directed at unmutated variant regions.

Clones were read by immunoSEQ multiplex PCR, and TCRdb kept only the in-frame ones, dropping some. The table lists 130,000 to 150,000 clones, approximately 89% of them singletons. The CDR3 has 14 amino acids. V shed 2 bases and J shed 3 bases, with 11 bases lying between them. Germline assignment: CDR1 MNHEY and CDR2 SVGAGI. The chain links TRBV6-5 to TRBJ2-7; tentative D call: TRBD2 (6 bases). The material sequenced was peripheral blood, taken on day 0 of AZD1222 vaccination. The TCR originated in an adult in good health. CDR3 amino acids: CASSYREDRYEQYF. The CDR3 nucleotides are TGTGCCAGCAGTTACAGGGAGGATCGCTACGAGCAGTACTTC.